The clone carrying this T cell receptor beta chain was recorded at least ten times. Its matching antigen is unknown. RNA transcripts were the template for amplifying TCR beta CDR3 regions. The study used the HTBI primer set for a first-round RT-PCR of the TCR CDR3. TCRdb re-called the multiplex PCR reads with MiXCR, one entry per CDR3 protein. The table has about 280,000 distinct CDR3 sequences, around a quarter seen once. This sample was taken from a study of T cells in Graves' hyperthyroidism and ophthalmopathy. The study, taken as a whole, reports: Model-based prediction identified ophthalmopathy a median 6.5 months prior to its onset. Ophthalmopathy cases were set apart from stable hyperthyroidism by a 13 V-J model.

V was clipped by 8 bases and J by 8 bases, with 10 bases between them. The CDR3 loop spans 11 amino acids. CDR1 is ENHRY and CDR2 is SYGVKD in the germline V gene. The receptor was derived from a man aged 35 to 55 with Graves' hyperthyroidism that later progressed to Graves' ophthalmopathy. The rearrangement links TRBV10-3 to TRBJ2-1; D unclear. The source material was blood. The CDR3 here is CAIGLHYEQFF. In DNA form, the CDR3 reads TGTGCCATCGGCCTTCACTATGAGCAGTTCTTC.